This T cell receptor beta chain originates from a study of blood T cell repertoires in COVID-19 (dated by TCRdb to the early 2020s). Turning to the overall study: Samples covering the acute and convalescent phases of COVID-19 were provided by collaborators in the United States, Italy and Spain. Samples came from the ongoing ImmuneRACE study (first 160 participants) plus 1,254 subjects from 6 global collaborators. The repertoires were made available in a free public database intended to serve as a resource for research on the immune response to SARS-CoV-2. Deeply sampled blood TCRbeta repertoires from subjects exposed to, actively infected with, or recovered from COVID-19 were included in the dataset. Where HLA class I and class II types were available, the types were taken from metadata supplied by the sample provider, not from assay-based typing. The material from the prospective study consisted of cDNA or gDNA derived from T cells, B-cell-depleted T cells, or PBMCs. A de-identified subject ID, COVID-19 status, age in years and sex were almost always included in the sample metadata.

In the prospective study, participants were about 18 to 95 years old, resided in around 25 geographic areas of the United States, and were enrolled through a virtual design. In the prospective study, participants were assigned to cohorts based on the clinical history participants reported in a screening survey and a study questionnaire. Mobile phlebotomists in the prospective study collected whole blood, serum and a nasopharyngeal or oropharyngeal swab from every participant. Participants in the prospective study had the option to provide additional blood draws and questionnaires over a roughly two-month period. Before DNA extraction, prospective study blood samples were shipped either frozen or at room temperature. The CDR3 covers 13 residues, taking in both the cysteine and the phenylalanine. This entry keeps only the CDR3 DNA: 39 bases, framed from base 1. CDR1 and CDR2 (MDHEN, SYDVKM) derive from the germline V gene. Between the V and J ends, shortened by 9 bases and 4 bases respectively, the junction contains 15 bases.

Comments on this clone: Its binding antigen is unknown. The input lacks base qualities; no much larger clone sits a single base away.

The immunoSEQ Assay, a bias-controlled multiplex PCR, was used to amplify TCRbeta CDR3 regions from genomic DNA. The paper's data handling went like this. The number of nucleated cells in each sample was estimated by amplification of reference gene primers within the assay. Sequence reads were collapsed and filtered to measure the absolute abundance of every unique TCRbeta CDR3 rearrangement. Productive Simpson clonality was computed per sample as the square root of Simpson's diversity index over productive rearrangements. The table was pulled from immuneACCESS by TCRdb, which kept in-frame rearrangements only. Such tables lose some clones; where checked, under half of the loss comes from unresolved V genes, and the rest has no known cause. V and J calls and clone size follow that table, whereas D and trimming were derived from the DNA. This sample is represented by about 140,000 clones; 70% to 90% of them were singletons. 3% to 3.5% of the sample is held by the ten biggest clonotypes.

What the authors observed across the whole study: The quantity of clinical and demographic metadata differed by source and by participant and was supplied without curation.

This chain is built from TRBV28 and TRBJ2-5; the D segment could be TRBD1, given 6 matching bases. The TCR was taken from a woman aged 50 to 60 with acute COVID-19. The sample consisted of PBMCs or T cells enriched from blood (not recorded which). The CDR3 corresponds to CASLGAFRETQYF. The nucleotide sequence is TGTGCCAGTTTGGGGGCGTTCAGAGAGACCCAGTACTTC.